This is a list of T cell receptor beta chains from one sample in a study of CXCR3-negative and CXCR3-positive naive CD8 T cells. For each CDR3 protein, TCRdb gives one entry from its re-call of the 5' RACE reads, without DNA. There are 5,000 to 6,500 distinct CDR3 sequences in the sample, with 1.4% held by the top ten. The material sequenced was naive CXCR3+ CD8+ T cells from blood. The receptors here all came from a human donor in good health. Some clones in this sample may be carry-over from other donors' samples. CDR3s include the opening cysteine and the closing phenylalanine or tryptophan. Some rows mark clone size as missing; the rest say once, few, many or name a class of expanded clone.

TRBV7-9	medium-sized	TRBJ2-1	CASSWNALEQFF
TRBV29-1	NA	TRBJ2-2	CSVRGQNTRELFF
TRBV19	medium-sized	TRBJ2-3	CATEPGTSGIDTQYF
TRBV28	medium-sized	TRBJ2-7	CASSLFPSGSYEQYF
TRBV29-1	medium-sized	TRBJ2-2	CSVEWLAGETGELFF
TRBV19	NA	TRBJ2-1	CASGGRSYNEQFF
TRBV20-1	medium-sized	TRBJ1-6	CSARANSYNSPLHF
TRBV29-1	NA	TRBJ1-2	CSVGGGAEIVNYGYTF
TRBV20-1	NA	TRBJ1-1	CSATSGQINTEAFF
TRBV15	medium-sized	TRBJ1-1	CATSPGQGWNTEAFF
TRBV13	NA	TRBJ2-1	CASSLGLREKFF
TRBV29-1	medium-sized	TRBJ2-1	CSVLGYSNNEQFF
TRBV20-1	NA	TRBJ2-2	CSVLGPFPVAPPGSCFF
TRBV29-1	medium-sized	TRBJ2-1	CSVDSSGRAGEQFF